This TCR beta chain was retrieved from a study of cytomegalovirus exposure and HLA in healthy donors. General observations from the study: Researchers reported that a few CMV-associated chains were confirmed in vitro as CMV antigen-specific. Reports credit the classifier with highly specific, highly sensitive diagnosis of cytomegalovirus status.

A note on this clone: No antigen is known for it.

The donors were part of the validation cohort of 95 to 150 subjects. That cohort was separate from the first cohort, which comprised 500 to 700 subjects. Clones were read by immunoSEQ multiplex PCR, and TCRdb kept only the in-frame ones, dropping some. The table records 190,000 or so clones, approximately 83% of them present only once. This TCR was recovered from a woman younger than 30 in good health and CMV-seropositive. Sequences were obtained from PBMCs.

CDR3 bases: TGTGCCAGCTCACCCGTCCGAGCCCGAGGAAACATTCAGTACTTC. Its translation: CASSPVRARGNIQYF. This chain uses TRBV27 with TRBJ2-4; no clear D gene. The V end was cut by 8 bases, the J end by 6 bases, with 20 bases between. From germline, CDR1 is MNHEY and CDR2 SMNVEV (reference sequence). The CDR3 totals 15 residues.